Below are 14 T cell receptor beta chains sequenced from a single sample in a study of Graves' ophthalmopathy and Graves' hyperthyroidism. Investigators amplified TCR beta CDR3 regions from RNA transcripts. First-round RT-PCR used HTBI primers; second-round multiplex PCR followed. MiXCR was run by TCRdb on the multiplex PCR reads, yielding one entry per CDR3 protein. The sample records 200,000 to 250,000 distinct CDR3 sequences, 25% to 30% being singletons. The specimen sequenced was peripheral blood. These receptors all come from a man aged 50 to 60 with Graves' ophthalmopathy.

The chain joins TRBV6-1 to TRBJ2-7; 12 nucleotides match TRBD2. Germline-derived CDR1 and CDR2 are MNHNS and SASEGT. The CDR3 has 15 amino acids. The junction had 5 bases not matched to a gene; V was cut back by 3 bases and J by 5 bases. CDR3 coding DNA: TGTGCCAGCAGTGATTCAACTAGCGGGAGGAACGAGCAGTACTTC. Its protein is CASSDSTSGRNEQYF.

This clonotype was observed many times. The rearrangement joins TRBV6-5 to TRBJ1-1, with D possibly TRBD1 on 6 matching bases. There are 14 residues in the CDR3. From germline, CDR1 is MNHEY and CDR2 SVGAGI. Trimming pared 7 bases from V and 8 bases from J, leaving 20 bases between. The CDR3 spells CASIKDSGLSEAFF. The CDR3 nucleotides read TGTGCCAGCATCAAGGACAGTGGGCTCTCCGAAGCTTTCTTT.

The genes are TRBV6-5 and TRBJ1-1; 7 bases are a match to TRBD1. The length of the CDR3 is 14 residues. The trim removed 2 bases at V and 4 bases at J, leaving 4 bases unmatched. CDR1 and CDR2 (germline): MNHEY, SVGAGI. CDR3 nucleotides: TGTGCCAGCAGTTACCCCGCAGGGGGCACTGAAGCTTTCTTT. Amino acid sequence: CASSYPAGGTEAFF.

This clonotype has at least ten counts. This chain connects TRBV20-1 to TRBJ2-7; TRBD1 is a possible D gene (6 bases). V was trimmed by 4 bases and J by 1 base, leaving 14 bases between them. The CDR3 extends over 14 amino acids. CDR1 and CDR2 (germline): DFQATT, SNEGSKA (reference sequence). The CDR3 nucleotides are TGCAGTGCTAAGGGGGTCGCCTCTTCCTACGAGCAGTACTTC. It encodes CSAKGVASSYEQYF.

This clonotype was observed many times. V gene TRBV6-5 combines with J gene TRBJ1-2; the D gene is possibly TRBD1 (6 bases). This CDR3 has 13 residues. Trimming took off 2 bases at V and 5 bases at J, with 9 bases between the two ends. Per the germline V gene, CDR1 is MNHEY and CDR2 is SVGAGI. The DNA of the CDR3 is TGTGCCAGCAGTTACACGGACAGTTATGGCTACACCTTC. Translated: CASSYTDSYGYTF.

The rearrangement links TRBV28 to TRBJ1-6; 8 nucleotides agree with TRBD1. CDR3 length equals 17 residues. The V segment lost 4 bases and the J segment 7 bases; nucleotides outside the gene matches: 12. The germline gives CDR1 MDHEN, CDR2 SYDVKM. CDR3 sequence: CASSSPERTGKNSPLHF. The CDR3 bases are TGTGCCAGCAGTTCCCCAGAACGGACAGGGAAAAATTCACCCCTCCACTTT.

This clonotype was observed many times. This chain uses TRBV4-1 with TRBJ2-7; TRBD2 matches 7 bases. This CDR3 spans 15 amino acids. Trimming removed 1 base from V and 3 bases from J; junction bases left unmatched: 6. From germline, CDR1 is MGHRA and CDR2 YSYEKL. CDR3 protein: CASSQVRLADYEQYF. The CDR3 nucleotides are TGCGCCAGCAGCCAAGTTCGTCTAGCGGACTACGAGCAGTACTTC.

This clonotype was recorded at least ten times. The chain has TRBV11-2 and TRBJ1-3; D is possibly TRBD1 (6 bases). Trimming left V 0 bases short and J 0 bases short, with 12 bases between. There are 17 residues in the CDR3. Germline V lookup: CDR1 SGHAT, CDR2 FQNNGV. CDR3 coding DNA: TGTGCCAGCAGCTTAGAGGGGGGGGCAAGCTCTGGAAACACCATATATTTT. Encoded protein: CASSLEGGASSGNTIYF.

V usage is TRBV27 and J usage is TRBJ1-1; 7 nucleotides line up with TRBD1. This CDR3 region has 16 residues. V shed 6 bases, J shed 0 bases, and the junction held 10 bases outside the gene matches. Per the germline V gene, CDR1 is MNHEY and CDR2 is SMNVEV (reference sequence). The CDR3 nucleotides are TGTGCCAGCAGACGAGGGACAGTGAACATGAACACTGAAGCTTTCTTT. Translating gives CASRRGTVNMNTEAFF.

This clonotype was observed many times. The V gene is TRBV5-1, the J gene TRBJ2-7, with TRBD2 matching over 10 bases. The CDR3 has 15 residues. Trimming removed 0 bases from V and 5 bases from J; junction bases left unmatched: 5. Germline lookup yields CDR1 SGHRS and CDR2 YFSETQ. CDR3 in amino acids: CASSLGLAGVNEQYF. CDR3 in DNA: TGCGCCAGCAGCTTGGGCCTAGCGGGAGTGAACGAGCAGTACTTC.

This clonotype has a count of ten or more. This sequence joins TRBV28 and TRBJ2-7; 8 nucleotides agree with TRBD1. The V gene's germline CDR1 is MDHEN and CDR2 SYDVKM. The CDR3 extends over 13 amino acids. V lost 3 bases and J lost 4; bases outside the gene matches: 2. CDR3 DNA sequence: TGTGCCAGCAGTTTCAGGGGGCTGTACGAGCAGTACTTC. This codes for CASSFRGLYEQYF.

The chain recombines TRBV10-3 with TRBJ1-1; possible D gene TRBD1, 6 bases. The CDR3 contains 14 residues. V dropped 0 bases and J dropped 4 bases, with 9 bases sitting between them. Germline V gene sequence: CDR1 ENHRY, CDR2 SYGVKD. CDR3 sequence: CAISESTGATEAFF. As DNA, the CDR3 is TGTGCCATCAGTGAGTCGACGGGGGCCACTGAAGCTTTCTTT.

This chain links TRBV6-1 with TRBJ2-5, with a tentative D call TRBD1 (6 bases). Germline V gives CDR1 MNHNS, CDR2 SASEGT. Trimming stripped 6 bases from V and 7 bases from J, with 21 bases between. This CDR3 contains 15 residues. CDR3 nucleotides: TGTGCCAGCAGGCCACACAGGGCCGCCTATGTGACCCAGTACTTC. Its translation is CASRPHRAAYVTQYF.

The chain carries TRBV7-2 and TRBJ2-5, with 7 bases fitting TRBD2. CDR1 is SGHTA, CDR2 FQGNSA, per germline. After removal of 4 bases from V and 0 bases from J, the junction contained 5 bases not matched to a gene. The CDR3 loop spans 15 amino acids. CDR3: CASSWAGDHQETQYF. CDR3 nucleotides: TGTGCCAGCAGCTGGGCGGGAGACCACCAAGAGACCCAGTACTTC.